This T cell receptor beta chain is drawn from a study of metastatic and nonmetastatic thyroid tumors. Study in general: Repertoire comparison spanned blood and tumor or nodule tissue of malignant and benign thyroid patients. General study points: Reportedly, malignant thyroid tumors had significantly higher TCR beta diversity than benign nodules, in blood and tumor.

In the authors' methods: CDR3 was compared across clinicopathological groups, and the resulting differences were used to build a distant-metastasis classifier for papillary thyroid cancer. TCRdb redid the clone calls on the PCR reads using MiXCR. V and J calls and clone size were set by TCRdb, not the authors. The sample has approximately 30,000 clones; around 17% are singletons. This clone was recorded many times. Antigen: not known. V was pared by 0 bases and J by 0 bases, with 9 bases between. Germline V gene lookup returns CDR1 SGHRS and CDR2 YFSETQ. The CDR3 consists of 15 residues. Thyroid surgery was preceded by no treatment in any patient.

The sample consisted of blood. The sequence came from a male donor with papillary thyroid cancer or a benign thyroid nodule (not recorded which). Some clones in this sample may be carry-over from other donors' samples. This chain uses TRBV5-1 with TRBJ1-2; D not certain. CDR3: CASSLVWEANYGYTF. The CDR3 DNA reads as TGCGCCAGCAGCTTGGTGTGGGAGGCTAACTATGGCTACACCTTC.